The clone carrying this T cell receptor beta chain was observed a handful of times. Its antigen is unidentified. Germline assignment: CDR1 SEHNR and CDR2 FQNEAQ (reference sequence). J lost 2 bases, V lost 5 bases, and 4 bases had no gene match. This CDR3 comprises 14 residues. This entry is derived from a study of T cell repertoires in cytomegalovirus infection. About the study: Matching HLA type and CMV infection were both indicated by public TCR beta signatures. Whole-study findings and limits: People with CMV and the relevant HLA were identified by cumulative public TCR beta family frequency. It was HLA-C-restricted CMV-specific TCR beta clonotypes that dominated the response ex vivo.

Using its own MiXCR run on the reads, TCRdb lists one record per CDR3 protein. The sample includes some 240,000 distinct CDR3 sequences, 15% to 20% seen only once; the top ten take about half. Sequencing was performed on CD8+ T cells from PBMCs. The TCR originated in a human donor in good health (CMV status not recorded). Some clones in this sample may be carry-over from other donors' samples. J is TRBJ2-7 and V is TRBV7-9, with 9 bases fitting TRBD1. The CDR3 DNA reads as TGTGCCAGCAGCCCGACAGGGGGGACCTACGAGCAGTACTTC. Residues: CASSPTGGTYEQYF.